This TCR beta chain was sequenced in a study of blood T cells in healthy people across ages. Each sample provided at least 6 micrograms of extracted total RNA. Concerning this clonotype itself: Its specificity is unknown.

The V gene lost 0 bases and the J gene lost 3 bases, with 9 bases spanning the gap. This CDR3 spans 15 amino acids. Germline lookup yields CDR1 SGHRS and CDR2 YFSETQ. A second PCR of 7 to 11 cycles used a sample-barcoded 5' primer and a J-beta primer mix. Researchers report that each sample yielded at least 2.5 million CDR3-containing paired-end reads. TCRdb reprocessed the 5' RACE reads via MiXCR and lists one record per CDR3 protein. The table lists roughly 730,000 distinct CDR3 sequences, around three fifths of them singletons. Findings of the study overall: Diversity was higher, and naive CD4+ cells more numerous, in long-lived donors than in aged donors. Any conclusive comparison of naive versus antigen-experienced cells was prevented by using unsorted PBMCs.

The rearrangement uses TRBV5-1 and TRBJ1-4; D possibly corresponds to TRBD1 (5 bases). Sequenced: blood. The source of this sequence is a man aged 35 to 55 in good health. DNA of the CDR3: TGCGCCAGCAGCTTGGAAGGGGCTGCTAATGAAAAACTGTTTTTT. Translated: CASSLEGAANEKLFF.